The 18 T cell receptor beta chains listed next were all sequenced from one sample in a study of regulatory T cells in long-lasting Graves disease. Both iRepertoire HTBI primers and Arm-PCR of CDR3 regions were used to build the TCR beta libraries. TCRdb analysed the multiplex PCR reads with MiXCR anew, one entry per CDR3 protein. Of around 500,000 distinct CDR3 sequences listed, about 12% are singletons. Time point here: newly diagnosed GD, antithyroid drugs for less than 3 months. Isolated PBMC RNA provided the starting material for the TCR library. These same data were also listed under a study on T cells in Graves' hyperthyroidism and ophthalmopathy.

This specimen consisted of peripheral blood mononuclear cells (PBMCs), obtained at new diagnosis, from a patient treated with antithyroid drugs. These receptors were obtained from a woman in her 30s with Graves disease.

The chain carries TRBV20-1 and TRBJ1-1, with D unresolved. Per the germline V gene, CDR1 is DFQATT and CDR2 is SNEGSKA (reference sequence). The CDR3 contains 14 residues. The V end was cut by 3 bases, the J end by 2 bases, with 13 bases between. In DNA form, the CDR3 reads TGCAGTGCTAGTTTAAGACAAGCTAACACTGAAGCTTTCTTT. Its protein is CSASLRQANTEAFF.

In its sample, this clonotype was seen many times. The V and J genes are TRBV19 and TRBJ1-5; no clear D. The CDR3 is 12 residues long. The V gene's germline CDR1 is LNHDA and CDR2 SQIVND (reference sequence). The V end lost 8 bases, the J end lost 6 bases, and 11 bases lay between the germline ends. This CDR3 reads CASSWGSQPQHF. The CDR3 DNA reads TGTGCCAGTTCCTGGGGATCTCAGCCCCAGCATTTT.

This clonotype was counted between two and nine times. This chain connects TRBV13 to TRBJ2-2; unclear D gene. The CDR3 extends over 15 amino acids. Germline V gene lookup returns CDR1 PRHDT and CDR2 FYEKMQ (reference sequence). The V gene lost 1 base and the J gene lost 1 base, with 7 bases spanning the gap. CDR3 nucleotide sequence: TGTGCCAGCAGCTTAGCGGCAATGAACACCGGGGAGCTGTTTTTT. It is translated as CASSLAAMNTGELFF.

At least ten counts were recorded for this clonotype. V and J are TRBV2 and TRBJ2-7; possibly TRBD2 for D (7 bases). The germline CDR1 and CDR2 sequences are SNHLY and FYNNEI. V lost 6 bases to trimming and J lost 1 base, with 13 bases between them. CDR3 length: 14 residues. Written as DNA, the CDR3 is TGTGCCAGCAGCCTACAGGGAGGGTCCTACGAGCAGTACTTC. Encoded protein: CASSLQGGSYEQYF.

V usage is TRBV14 and J usage is TRBJ1-3, with D possibly TRBD1 on 6 matching bases. CDR3 length: 15 residues. Germline V gene lookup returns CDR1 SGHDN and CDR2 FVKESK. V was pared by 2 bases and J by 8 bases, with 16 bases between. The CDR3 region has the DNA TGTGCCAGCAGCCAAAGACGTCAGGGGAAAGACACCATATATTTT. Translated: CASSQRRQGKDTIYF.

The chain joins TRBV7-3 to TRBJ1-1; 7 bases line up with TRBD1. The germline V gene encodes CDR1 SGHTA and CDR2 FQGTGA. The CDR3 spans 15 residues. V was clipped by 5 bases and J by 4 bases; unmatched bases: 10. This chain's CDR3 is CASSHKTGVGTEAFF. The CDR3 DNA follows: TGTGCCAGCAGCCATAAAACAGGGGTGGGCACTGAAGCTTTCTTT.

The sample holds a few counts of this clonotype. The genes are TRBV6-1 and TRBJ1-2; D may be TRBD1 (5 bases). Trimming took 2 bases from V and 2 from J, leaving 15 bases between them. The CDR3 extends over 16 amino acids. The V gene's germline CDR1 is MNHNS and CDR2 SASEGT. CDR3 DNA sequence: TGTGCCAGCAGTGAATTCGTCGGGGCGACCAACTATGGCTACACCTTC. Its protein is CASSEFVGATNYGYTF.

J is TRBJ2-1 and V is TRBV4-1, with TRBD2 matching 7 bases. J was trimmed by 0 bases and V by 5 bases; bases with no gene match: 13. The CDR3 is made up of 18 amino acids. Germline lookup yields CDR1 MGHRA and CDR2 YSYEKL. The CDR3 coding sequence is TGCGCCAGCAGCGGAGTCGTCAGGCGGGGGTTCTCCTACAATGAGCAGTTCTTC. It codes for CASSGVVRRGFSYNEQFF.

This clonotype occurred many times. The V and J genes are TRBV20-1 and TRBJ2-5, with 9 bases fitting TRBD2. Trimming cost V 5 bases and J 5 bases; bases outside gene matches: 12. The CDR3 runs 15 residues. CDR1 and CDR2 from the germline V gene are DFQATT and SNEGSKA (reference sequence). The CDR3 DNA reads as TGCAGTGCTCTCCGTGCAGCGGGAGGTGGTGAGACCCAGTACTTC. It translates to CSALRAAGGGETQYF.

This clonotype was picked up a small number of times. The gene calls are TRBV7-9 and TRBJ2-5; a possible D gene is TRBD2 (6 bases). The CDR3 extends over 15 amino acids. Looked up from germline, CDR1 is SEHNR and CDR2 is FQNEAQ (reference sequence). Trimming left V 4 bases short and J 4 bases short, with 16 bases between. CDR3 residues: CASSSRERPRETQYF. CDR3 in DNA: TGTGCCAGCAGCTCCCGGGAGCGGCCCCGAGAGACCCAGTACTTC.

The count of this clonotype is one. The junction differs from germline at one of its ends, possibly a read error. The V call is TRBV7-6, the J call TRBJ2-3, with no clear D. Germline lookup yields CDR1 SGHVS and CDR2 FNYEAQ. The CDR3 is made up of 12 amino acids. For the CDR3, the DNA is TGTGCCATCAGCACCCGGGCGGATACGCAGTATTTT. Encoded protein: CAISTRADTQYF. Supplemented by reference TRBV7-6 and TRBJ2-3, the full variable domain reads GAGVSQSPRYKVTKRGQDVALRCDPISGHVSLYWYRQALGQGPEFLTYFNYEAQQDKSGLPNDRFSAERPEGSISTLTIQRTEQRDSAMYRCAISTRADTQYFGPGTRLTVL.

This clonotype was counted ten times or more. This rearrangement joins TRBV7-6 to TRBJ2-1, with 7 nucleotides matching TRBD1. Germline trimming cut 5 bases from V and 10 bases from J; bases unmatched to any gene: 11. CDR1 SGHVS and CDR2 FNYEAQ come from the germline V gene. CDR3 size: 14 residues. CDR3 in amino acids: CASSPGQVPNEQFF. The CDR3 DNA sequence: TGTGCCAGCAGCCCAGGACAGGTCCCCAACGAGCAGTTCTTC.

The V call is TRBV5-4, the J call TRBJ2-5; D perhaps matches TRBD2 (5 bases). V was pared by 3 bases and J by 0 bases, with 6 bases between. CDR3 size: 13 residues. Germline CDR1 is SGHNT and CDR2 is YYREEE (reference sequence). CDR3: CASSWEYQETQYF. The CDR3, as DNA: TGTGCCAGCAGCTGGGAGTACCAAGAGACCCAGTACTTC.

The sample holds one count of this clonotype. One base away lies a much larger clone, so this may be a sequencing read error. A read error is likely, as this CDR3 ends without the conserved phenylalanine or tryptophan. The chain links TRBV20-1 to TRBJ1-1; D possibly corresponds to TRBD1 (5 bases). This CDR3 comprises 12 residues. The V and J ends lost 4 bases and 6 bases respectively, with 12 bases between them. Germline-derived CDR1 and CDR2 are DFQATT and SNEGSKA (reference sequence). CDR3 DNA: TGCAGTGCTAAGCGTTTGGGGGCTGAAGCTTTCGTT. Translated, it gives CSAKRLGAEAFV.

V is TRBV7-8 and J is TRBJ2-7; 8 bases are shared with TRBD1. The germline V gene encodes CDR1 SGHVS and CDR2 FQNEAQ. J lost 2 bases, V lost 5 bases, and 8 bases had no gene match. This CDR3 has 15 residues. The CDR3 DNA is TGTGCCAGCAGCCAGATGACAGGGGCCACCTACGAGCAGTACTTC. This sequence encodes CASSQMTGATYEQYF.

This clonotype showed up many times. The V and J genes are TRBV4-2 and TRBJ1-3, with D unresolved. The CDR3 loop spans 16 amino acids. Germline-derived CDR1 and CDR2 are LGHNA and YNFKEQ. V lost 1 base and J lost 4, with 14 bases in between. As DNA, the CDR3 is TGTGCCAGCAGCCAAGGGGTGCTCCTGGTGGGAAACACCATATATTTT. It translates to CASSQGVLLVGNTIYF.

Ten or more counts support this clonotype. V and J are TRBV9 and TRBJ2-1; 9 bases match TRBD2. Germline CDR1 and CDR2: SGDLS and YYNGEE. The CDR3 sequence is 15 residues long. Trimming at V came to 2 bases and at J to 2 bases, leaving 2 bases not matched to a gene. This chain's CDR3 is CASSVLAGAYNEQFF. In nucleotides, the CDR3 is TGTGCCAGCAGCGTGTTAGCGGGAGCCTACAATGAGCAGTTCTTC.

This clonotype was recorded at least ten times. This chain connects TRBV6-5 to TRBJ1-5; D is unresolved. CDR3 length: 12 amino acids. V lost 2 bases and J lost 6, with 5 bases in between. CDR1 and CDR2 from the germline V gene are MNHEY and SVGAGI. The CDR3 reads CASSYRAQPQHF. CDR3 DNA sequence: TGTGCCAGCAGTTACAGAGCTCAGCCCCAGCATTTT.